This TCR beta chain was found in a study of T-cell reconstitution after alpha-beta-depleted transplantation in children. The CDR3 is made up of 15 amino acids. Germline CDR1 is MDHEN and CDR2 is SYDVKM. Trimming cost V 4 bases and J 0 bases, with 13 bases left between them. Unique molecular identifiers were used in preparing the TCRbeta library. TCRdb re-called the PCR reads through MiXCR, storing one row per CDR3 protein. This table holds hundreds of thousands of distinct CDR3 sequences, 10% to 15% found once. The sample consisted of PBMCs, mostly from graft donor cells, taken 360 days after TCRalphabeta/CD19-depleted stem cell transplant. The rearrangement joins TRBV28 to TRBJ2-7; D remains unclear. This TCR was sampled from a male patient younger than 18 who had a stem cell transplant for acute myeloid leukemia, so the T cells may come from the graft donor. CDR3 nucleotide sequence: TGTGCCAGCAGTTCCTCTGACACTCACTCCTACGAGCAGTACTTC. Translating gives CASSSSDTHSYEQYF.